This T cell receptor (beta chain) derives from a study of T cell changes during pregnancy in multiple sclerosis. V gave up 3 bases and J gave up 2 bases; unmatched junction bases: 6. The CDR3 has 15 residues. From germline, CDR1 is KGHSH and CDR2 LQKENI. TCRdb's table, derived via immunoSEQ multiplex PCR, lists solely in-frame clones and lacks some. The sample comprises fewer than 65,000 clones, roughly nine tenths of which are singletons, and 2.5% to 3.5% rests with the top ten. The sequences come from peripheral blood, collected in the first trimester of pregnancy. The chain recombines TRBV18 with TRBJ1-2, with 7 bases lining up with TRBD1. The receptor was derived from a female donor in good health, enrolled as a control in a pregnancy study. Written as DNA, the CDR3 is TGTGCCAGCTCACCTCGACAGGGTTGGAACTATGGCTACACCTTC. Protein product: CASSPRQGWNYGYTF.